These T cell receptor beta chains were read from a single sample in a study of T cells in Graves' hyperthyroidism and ophthalmopathy. One entry per CDR3 protein results from TCRdb running MiXCR on the multiplex PCR reads. The table lists about 540,000 distinct CDR3 sequences, about half of them singletons, with about 7.8% in the top ten. The sample was peripheral blood or thyroid tissue (not recorded which). The source is a woman aged 18 to 35 with Graves' hyperthyroidism. Both conserved end residues are trimmed from each CDR3. Each record gives: clone size, J gene, V gene, CDR3 protein. Size tells how often a clone was seen (once, few, many) or the class of an expanded clone, and some rows leave it out.

>-|TRBJ1-2|TRBV7-9
ASSFSASGSSARPRYGYT
>-|TRBJ1-6|TRBV11-1
ASSLAVDNSPLH
>-|TRBJ2-5|TRBV10-3
ASSYSPGLAGQETQY
>many|TRBJ1-5|TRBV12-3/TRBV12-4
ASSAVGGGQPQH
>-|TRBJ2-7|TRBV29-1
SATEGTGTGRNEQY
>many|TRBJ1-6|TRBV6-5
ASSYGGHNSPLH
>-|TRBJ1-4|TRBV10-3
AISEGQGGKLF
>-|TRBJ1-5|TRBV18
ASSPSTAGDQPQH
>once|TRBJ2-2|TRBV9
ASSVILAGVPGELF
>many|TRBJ2-7|TRBV6-5
ASRMGQGVYYEQY
>many|TRBJ2-7|TRBV10-3
AISEREGHDEQY
>many|TRBJ1-1|TRBV7-9
ASSRPGQGGWDTEAF
>-|TRBJ1-4|TRBV7-2
ASSRTDEKLF
>many|TRBJ2-7|TRBV19
ASSKAVTGSLYEQY
>many|TRBJ1-6|TRBV3-1
ASSYPWSNSPLH
>-|TRBJ2-7|TRBV11-2
ASSYRVGTLNEQY
>-|TRBJ1-5|TRBV24-1
ATSDSNLGGSNQPQH
>many|TRBJ2-2|TRBV5-6
ASRKEGLTNTGELF
>few|TRBJ1-6|TRBV27
ASSFATPGLSSYNSPLH
>many|TRBJ2-7|TRBV6-1
ASSETDSYEQY
>-|TRBJ1-1|TRBV29-1
SVRDRVVNTEAF
>many|TRBJ1-1|TRBV6-5
ASSHGWDRNTEAF
>-|TRBJ1-6|TRBV29-1
SLQGRDSPLH